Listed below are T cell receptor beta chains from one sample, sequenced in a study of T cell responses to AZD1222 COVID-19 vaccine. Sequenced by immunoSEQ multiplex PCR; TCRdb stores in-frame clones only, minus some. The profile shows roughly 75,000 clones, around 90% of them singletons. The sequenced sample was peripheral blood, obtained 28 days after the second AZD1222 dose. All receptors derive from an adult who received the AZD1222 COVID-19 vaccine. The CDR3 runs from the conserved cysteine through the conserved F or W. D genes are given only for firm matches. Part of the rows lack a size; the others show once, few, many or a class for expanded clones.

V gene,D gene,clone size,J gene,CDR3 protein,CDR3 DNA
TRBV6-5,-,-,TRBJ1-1,CASGGLDTEAFF,TGTGCCAGCGGAGGGTTGGACACTGAAGCTTTCTTT
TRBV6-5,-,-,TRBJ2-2,CASRGQPGELFF,TGTGCCAGCCGAGGACAGCCCGGGGAGCTGTTTTTT
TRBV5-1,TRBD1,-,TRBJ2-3,CASSLAPGGAYDTQYF,TGCGCCAGCAGCTTGGCCCCAGGGGGCGCGTATGATACGCAGTATTTT
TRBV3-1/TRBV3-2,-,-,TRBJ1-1,CASSHGTLNTEAFF,TGTGCCAGCAGCCATGGAACTTTGAACACTGAAGCTTTCTTT
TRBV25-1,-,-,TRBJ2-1,CASSGYRASYNEQFF,TGTGCCAGCAGTGGCTATAGGGCCTCCTACAATGAGCAGTTCTTC
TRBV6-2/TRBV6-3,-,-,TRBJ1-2,CASSRPGGNYGYTF,TGTGCCAGCAGTCGGCCCGGAGGTAACTATGGCTACACCTTC
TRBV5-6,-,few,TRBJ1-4,CASSEGSGVANEKLFF,TGTGCCAGCAGCGAAGGATCAGGGGTGGCTAATGAAAAACTGTTTTTT
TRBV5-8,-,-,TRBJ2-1,CASSLVKEQFF,TGTGCCAGCAGCTTGGTGAAGGAGCAGTTCTTC
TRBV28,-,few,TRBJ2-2,CASSFSGDNTGELFF,TGTGCCAGCAGTTTTTCAGGGGATAACACCGGGGAGCTGTTTTTT
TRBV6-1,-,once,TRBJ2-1,CASSEIGGSYNEQFF,TGTGCCAGCAGTGAAATCGGGGGCTCCTACAATGAGCAGTTCTTC
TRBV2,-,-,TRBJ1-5,CASSEQHNQPQHF,TGTGCCAGCAGTGAACAGCATAATCAGCCCCAGCATTTT
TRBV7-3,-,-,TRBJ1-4,CASSRGQNEKLFF,TGTGCCAGCAGCCGGGGCCAAAATGAAAAACTGTTTTTT
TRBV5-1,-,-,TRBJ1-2,CASSLNSAGDYGYTF,TGCGCCAGCAGCTTGAATAGCGCGGGGGACTATGGCTACACCTTC
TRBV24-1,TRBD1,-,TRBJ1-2,CATSDATGWGGYTF,TGTGCCACCAGTGACGCGACAGGGTGGGGTGGCTACACCTTC
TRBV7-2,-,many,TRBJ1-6,CASSFVSSYNSPLHF,TGTGCCAGCAGCTTCGTGAGCTCCTATAATTCACCCCTCCACTTT
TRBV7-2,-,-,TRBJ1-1,CASSYSRDTEAFF,TGTGCCAGCAGCTACTCCAGGGACACTGAAGCTTTCTTT
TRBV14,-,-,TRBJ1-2,CASSQDRYGYTF,TGTGCCAGCAGCCAAGATCGGTATGGCTACACCTTC
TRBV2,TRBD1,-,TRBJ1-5,CASSEGQGGTQHF,TGTGCCAGCAGTGAAGGACAGGGGGGAACCCAGCATTTT
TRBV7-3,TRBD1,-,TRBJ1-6,CASSLDGRQGWSPLHF,TGTGCCAGCAGCTTAGACGGGAGACAGGGTTGGTCACCCCTCCACTTT
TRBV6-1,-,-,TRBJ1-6,CASSEWQGRHF,TGTGCCAGCAGTGAATGGCAGGGCCGCCACTTT
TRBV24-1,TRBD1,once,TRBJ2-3,CATSHTVLSGGADTQYF,TGTGCCACCAGCCATACCGTCTTGTCAGGGGGCGCAGATACGCAGTATTTT
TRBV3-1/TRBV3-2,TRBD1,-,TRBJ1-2,CASSQVGQNYGYTF,TGTGCCAGCAGCCAAGTGGGACAGAACTATGGCTACACCTTC
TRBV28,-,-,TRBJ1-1,CASSSQHRGVFEAFF,TGTGCCAGCAGTTCCCAACACCGGGGGGTATTCGAAGCTTTCTTT
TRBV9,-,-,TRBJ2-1,CASNANGGEQFF,TGTGCCAGCAACGCTAACGGGGGCGAGCAGTTCTTC